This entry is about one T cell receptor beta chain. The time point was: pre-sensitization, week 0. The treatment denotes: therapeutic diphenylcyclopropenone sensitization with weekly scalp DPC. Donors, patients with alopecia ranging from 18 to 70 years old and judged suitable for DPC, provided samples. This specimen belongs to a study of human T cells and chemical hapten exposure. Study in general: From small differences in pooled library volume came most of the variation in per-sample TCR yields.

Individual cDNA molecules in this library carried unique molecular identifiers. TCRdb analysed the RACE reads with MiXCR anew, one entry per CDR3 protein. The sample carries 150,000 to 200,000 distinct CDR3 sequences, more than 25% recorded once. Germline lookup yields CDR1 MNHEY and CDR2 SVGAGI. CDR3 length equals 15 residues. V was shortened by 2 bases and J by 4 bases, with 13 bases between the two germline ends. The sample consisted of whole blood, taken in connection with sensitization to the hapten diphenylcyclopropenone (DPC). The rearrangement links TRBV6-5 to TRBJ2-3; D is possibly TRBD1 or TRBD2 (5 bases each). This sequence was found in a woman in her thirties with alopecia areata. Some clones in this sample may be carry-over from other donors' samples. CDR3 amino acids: CASSYEGKGPDTQYF. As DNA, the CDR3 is TGTGCCAGCAGTTACGAGGGGAAAGGTCCAGATACGCAGTATTTT.